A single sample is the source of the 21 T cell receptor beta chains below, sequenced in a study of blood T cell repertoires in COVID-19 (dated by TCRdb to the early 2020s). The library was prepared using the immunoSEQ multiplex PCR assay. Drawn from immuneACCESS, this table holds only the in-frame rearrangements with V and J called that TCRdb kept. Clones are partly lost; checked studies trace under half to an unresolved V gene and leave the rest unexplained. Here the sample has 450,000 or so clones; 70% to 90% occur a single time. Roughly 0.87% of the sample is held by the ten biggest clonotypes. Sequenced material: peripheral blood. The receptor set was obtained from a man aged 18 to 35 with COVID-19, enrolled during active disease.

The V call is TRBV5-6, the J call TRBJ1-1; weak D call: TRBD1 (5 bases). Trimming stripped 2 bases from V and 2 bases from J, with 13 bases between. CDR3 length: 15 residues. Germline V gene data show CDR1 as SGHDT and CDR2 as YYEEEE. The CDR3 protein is CASSFGKGLNTEAFF. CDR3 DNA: TGTGCCAGCAGCTTCGGAAAGGGGCTAAACACTGAAGCTTTCTTT.

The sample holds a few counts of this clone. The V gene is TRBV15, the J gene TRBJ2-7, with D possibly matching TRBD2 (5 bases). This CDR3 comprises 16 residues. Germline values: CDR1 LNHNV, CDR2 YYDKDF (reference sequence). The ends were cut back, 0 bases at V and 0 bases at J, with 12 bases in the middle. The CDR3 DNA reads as TGTGCCACCAGCAGAGATCAACCCACTAGCTCCTACGAGCAGTACTTC. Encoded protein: CATSRDQPTSSYEQYF.

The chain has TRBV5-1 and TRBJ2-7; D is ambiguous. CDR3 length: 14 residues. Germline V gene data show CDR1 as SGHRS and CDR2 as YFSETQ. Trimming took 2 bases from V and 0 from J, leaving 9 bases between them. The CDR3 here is CASSFSSDSYEQYF. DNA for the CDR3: TGCGCCAGCAGCTTTTCGAGCGACTCCTACGAGCAGTACTTC.

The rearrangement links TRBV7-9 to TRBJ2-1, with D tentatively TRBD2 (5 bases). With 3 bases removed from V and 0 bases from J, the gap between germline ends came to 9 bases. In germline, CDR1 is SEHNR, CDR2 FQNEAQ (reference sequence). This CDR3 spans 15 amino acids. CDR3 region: CASSFGGGSYNEQFF. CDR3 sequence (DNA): TGTGCCAGCAGCTTTGGCGGAGGCTCCTACAATGAGCAGTTCTTC.

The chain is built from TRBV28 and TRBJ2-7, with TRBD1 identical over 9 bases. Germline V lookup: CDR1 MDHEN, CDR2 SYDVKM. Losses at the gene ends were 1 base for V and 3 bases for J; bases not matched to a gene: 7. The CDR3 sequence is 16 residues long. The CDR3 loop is CASSLSPLDRGYEQYF. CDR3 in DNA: TGTGCCAGCAGTTTATCCCCATTGGACAGGGGCTACGAGCAGTACTTC.

CDR3 DNA sequence: TGTGCCAGCAGAGCTCCGGGACTAGCGGGACTAATGAACACCGGGGAGCTGTTTTTT. Translating gives CASRAPGLAGLMNTGELFF. This sequence joins TRBV3-1 (or the pseudogene TRBV3-2) and TRBJ2-2; 13 nucleotides line up with TRBD2. The CDR3 is made up of 19 amino acids. Germline trimming cut 6 bases from V and 1 base from J; bases unmatched to any gene: 11. Germline-derived CDR1 and CDR2 are LGHDT and YNNKEL (reference sequence).

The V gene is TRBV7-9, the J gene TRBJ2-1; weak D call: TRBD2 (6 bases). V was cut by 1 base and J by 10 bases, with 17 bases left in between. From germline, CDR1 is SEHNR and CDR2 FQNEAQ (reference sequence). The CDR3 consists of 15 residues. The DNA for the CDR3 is TGTGCCAGCAGCTTAGGGCGGCTAGCGAGACCAGAGCAGTTCTTC. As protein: CASSLGRLARPEQFF.

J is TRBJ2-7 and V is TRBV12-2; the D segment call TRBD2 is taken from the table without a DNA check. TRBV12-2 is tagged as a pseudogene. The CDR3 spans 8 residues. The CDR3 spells CASYQQYF. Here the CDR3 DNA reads TGTGCAAGTTATCAGCAGTACTTC.

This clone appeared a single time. CDR3 DNA sequence: TGTGCCAGCAGGCCAGGGGGTAACGATGAAAAACTGTTTTTT. Its translation: CASRPGGNDEKLFF. The chain has TRBV6-5 and TRBJ1-4; 7 nucleotides match TRBD1. This CDR3 comprises 14 residues. The trim removed 6 bases at V and 6 bases at J, leaving 7 bases unmatched. Germline V gives CDR1 MNHEY, CDR2 SVGAGI.

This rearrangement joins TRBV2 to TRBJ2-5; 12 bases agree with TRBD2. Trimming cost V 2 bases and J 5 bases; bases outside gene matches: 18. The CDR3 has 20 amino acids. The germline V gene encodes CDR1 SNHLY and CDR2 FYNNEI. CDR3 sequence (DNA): TGTGCCAGCAGTGAATATCCCCTAGCTAGCGGGGGGGCCGTGGGTGAGACCCAGTACTTC. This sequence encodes CASSEYPLASGGAVGETQYF.

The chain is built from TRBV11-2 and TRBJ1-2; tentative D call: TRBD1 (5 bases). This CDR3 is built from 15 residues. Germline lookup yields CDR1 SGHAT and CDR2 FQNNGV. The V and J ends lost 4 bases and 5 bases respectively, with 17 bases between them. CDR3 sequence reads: CASSSLTDRRYGYTF. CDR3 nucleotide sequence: TGTGCCAGCAGCTCCCTAACCGACAGACGGTATGGCTACACCTTC.

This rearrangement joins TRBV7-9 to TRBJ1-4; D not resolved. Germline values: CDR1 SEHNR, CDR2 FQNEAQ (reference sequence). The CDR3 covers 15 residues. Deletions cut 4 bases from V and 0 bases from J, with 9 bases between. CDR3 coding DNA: TGTGCCAGCAGCTCAGGTCCCTCAACTAATGAAAAACTGTTTTTT. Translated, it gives CASSSGPSTNEKLFF.

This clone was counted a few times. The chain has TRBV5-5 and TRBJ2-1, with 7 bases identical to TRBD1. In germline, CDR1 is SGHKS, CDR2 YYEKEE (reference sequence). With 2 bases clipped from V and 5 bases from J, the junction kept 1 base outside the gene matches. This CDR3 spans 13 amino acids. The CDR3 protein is CASSLGQDNEQFF. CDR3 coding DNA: TGTGCCAGCAGCTTAGGACAGGACAATGAGCAGTTCTTC.

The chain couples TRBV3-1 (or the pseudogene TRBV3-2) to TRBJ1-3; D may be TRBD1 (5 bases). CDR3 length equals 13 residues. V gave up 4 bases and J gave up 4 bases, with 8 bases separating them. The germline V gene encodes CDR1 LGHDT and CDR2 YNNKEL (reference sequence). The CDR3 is CASSLRQGNTIYF. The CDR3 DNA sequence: TGTGCCAGCAGCCTAAGACAGGGAAACACCATATATTTT.

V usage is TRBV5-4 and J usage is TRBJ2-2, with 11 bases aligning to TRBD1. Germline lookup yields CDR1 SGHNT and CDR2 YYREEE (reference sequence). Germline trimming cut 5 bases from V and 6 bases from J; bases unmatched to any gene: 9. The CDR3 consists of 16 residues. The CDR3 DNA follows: TGTGCCAGCAGTCGCCGGGACAGGGGGAATCCCGGGGAGCTGTTTTTT. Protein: CASSRRDRGNPGELFF.

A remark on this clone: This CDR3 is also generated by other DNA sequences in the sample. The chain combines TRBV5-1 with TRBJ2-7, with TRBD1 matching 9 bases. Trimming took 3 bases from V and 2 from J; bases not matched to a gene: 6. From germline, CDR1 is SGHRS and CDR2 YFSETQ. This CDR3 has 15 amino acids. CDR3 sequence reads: CASSSPGQGTYEQYF. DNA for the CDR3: TGCGCCAGCAGCTCTCCGGGACAGGGTACCTACGAGCAGTACTTC.

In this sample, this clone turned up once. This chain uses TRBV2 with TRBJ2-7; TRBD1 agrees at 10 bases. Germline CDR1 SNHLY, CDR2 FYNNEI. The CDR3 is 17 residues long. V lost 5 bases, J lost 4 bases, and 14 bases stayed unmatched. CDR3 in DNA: TGTGCCAGCAGTTACACCGGGACAGGGGTCTTCCTATACGAGCAGTACTTC. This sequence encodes CASSYTGTGVFLYEQYF.

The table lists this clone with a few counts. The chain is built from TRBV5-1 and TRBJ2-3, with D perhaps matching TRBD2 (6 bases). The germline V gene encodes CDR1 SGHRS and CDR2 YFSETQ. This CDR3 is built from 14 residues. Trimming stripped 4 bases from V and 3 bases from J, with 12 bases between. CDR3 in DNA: TGCGCCAGCAGCACGTCGGGAGTAACAGATACGCAGTATTTT. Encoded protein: CASSTSGVTDTQYF.

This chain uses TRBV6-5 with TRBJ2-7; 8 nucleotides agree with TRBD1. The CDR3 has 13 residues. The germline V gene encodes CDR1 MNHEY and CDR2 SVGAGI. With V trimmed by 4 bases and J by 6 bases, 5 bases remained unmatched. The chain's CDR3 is CASSSDRGLEQYF. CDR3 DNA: TGTGCCAGCAGTTCCGACAGGGGTCTCGAGCAGTACTTC.

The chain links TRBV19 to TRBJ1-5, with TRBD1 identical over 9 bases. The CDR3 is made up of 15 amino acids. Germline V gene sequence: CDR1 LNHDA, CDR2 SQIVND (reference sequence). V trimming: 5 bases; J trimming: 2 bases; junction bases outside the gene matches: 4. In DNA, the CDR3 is TGTGCCAGTAGTCTCCGGGACAGGGGCAATCAGCCCCAGCATTTT. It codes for CASSLRDRGNQPQHF. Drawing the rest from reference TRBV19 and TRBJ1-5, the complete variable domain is DGGITQSPKYLFRKEGQNVTLSCEQNLNHDAMYWYRQDPGQGLRLIYYSQIVNDFQKGDIAEGYSVSREKKESFPLTVTSAQKNPTAFYLCASSLRDRGNQPQHFGDGTRLSIL.

For the CDR3, the DNA is TGTGCCAGCACCTATAGCGGGGGGGTGAAGGAGACCCAGTACTTC. Translation gives CASTYSGGVKETQYF. The chain recombines TRBV5-6 with TRBJ2-5, with 11 bases lining up with TRBD2. The CDR3 contains 15 residues. Germline assignment: CDR1 SGHDT and CDR2 YYEEEE. V lost 6 bases, J lost 5 bases, and 9 bases stayed unmatched. Supplemented by reference TRBV5-6 and TRBJ2-5, the full variable domain reads DAGVTQSPTHLIKTRGQQVTLRCSPKSGHDTVSWYQQALGQGPQFIFQYYEEEERQRGNFPDRFSGHQFPNYSSELNVNALLLGDSALYLCASTYSGGVKETQYFGPGTRLLVL.